The rows below give T cell receptor beta chains drawn from one sample of a study of chemoradiotherapy in HPV16-positive cancers. Data came from immunoSEQ multiplex PCR; TCRdb stores just in-frame clones and leaves some out. Among about 7,900 clones listed, 80% were seen once. The specimen was obtained from a patient who underwent chemoradiotherapy. These receptors were obtained from a human donor with HPV-associated anogenital cancer. CDR3s include the opening cysteine and the closing phenylalanine or tryptophan. Fields, in order: D gene, clone size, J gene, V gene, CDR3 DNA, CDR3 protein. The D gene is left open where the match is weak. Expanded clones get a size class; other rows say once, few or many, or leave the size out.

TRBD1	-	TRBJ2-5	TRBV28	TGTGCCAGCAGCTCCAGGGGGCTGGAGACCCAGTACTTC	CASSSRGLETQYF
-	-	TRBJ1-1	TRBV29-1	TGCAGCGTTGCCCCGGGGGGCACTGAAGCTTTCTTT	CSVAPGGTEAFF
-	-	TRBJ1-1	TRBV6-6	TGTGCCAGCAGACAAAACCCAGGGTCTGAAGCTTTCTTT	CASRQNPGSEAFF
-	-	TRBJ1-2	TRBV15	TGTGCCACCAGCAGAGAACGAATCTCTAACTATGGCTACACCTTC	CATSRERISNYGYTF
TRBD2	-	TRBJ2-1	TRBV7-6	TGTGCCAGCAGCTTATGGGCTAGCGGGAGTTACGACAATGAGCAGTTCTTC	CASSLWASGSYDNEQFF
-	-	TRBJ2-2	TRBV7-3	TGTGCCAGCCAACGGGGGTCCACCGGGGAGCTGTTTTTT	CASQRGSTGELFF
-	-	TRBJ1-3	TRBV28	TGTGCCAGCAGAAGTTCTGGAAACACCATATATTTT	CASRSSGNTIYF
-	-	TRBJ2-4	TRBV5-4	TGTGCCAGCAGCTTGCAGGGGGGGATAGCCAAAAACATTCAGTACTTC	CASSLQGGIAKNIQYF
TRBD2	-	TRBJ2-3	TRBV5-1	TGCGCCAGCAGCTTAGGCGGGGGAAACACAGATACGCAGTATTTT	CASSLGGGNTDTQYF
-	-	TRBJ2-6	TRBV30	TGTGCCTGGAGTTTCAGGGTCTCTGGGGCCAACGTCCTGACTTTC	CAWSFRVSGANVLTF
TRBD2	-	TRBJ2-3	TRBV9	TGTGCCAGCAGCCTAGCGGGGGGACCCCCAGATACGCAGTATTTT	CASSLAGGPPDTQYF
-	-	TRBJ1-6	TRBV27	TGTGCCAGCAGCTACAGCTCCTATAATTCACCCCTCCACTTT	CASSYSSYNSPLHF
-	-	TRBJ2-1	TRBV7-2	TGTGCCAGCAGCTTAGTTTTGACCCCATCCCATGAGCAGTTCTTC	CASSLVLTPSHEQFF
TRBD2	-	TRBJ2-1	TRBV7-2	TGTGCCAGCAGCTCCAATCCGGGACTAGCGGGATCTGAGCAGTTCTTC	CASSSNPGLAGSEQFF
-	-	TRBJ2-7	TRBV25-1	TGTGCCAGCAGTGGCTACGAGCAGTACTTC	CASSGYEQYF
-	-	TRBJ2-1	TRBV7-9	TGTGCCAGCAGCTTAGCGGAGCGGGTTGAGCAGTTCTTC	CASSLAERVEQFF
-	-	TRBJ1-5	TRBV18	TGTGCCAGCTCAGCCGGTATTAGGGGTTCCGATCAGCCCCAGCATTTT	CASSAGIRGSDQPQHF
TRBD1	-	TRBJ2-7	TRBV4-2	TGTGCCAGCAGCCAATCCTGGACAGGCTCCTACGAGCAGTACTTC	CASSQSWTGSYEQYF
-	-	TRBJ1-1	TRBV2	TGTGCCAGCAGTGAGAGGCAGGTGGCTTTCTTT	CASSERQVAFF
TRBD1	-	TRBJ1-2	TRBV5-1	TGCGCCAGCAGCTTGGAGGGACAGCTTGGCTACACCTTC	CASSLEGQLGYTF
-	once	TRBJ2-5	TRBV5-1	TGCGCCAGCAGCTCCGACGACAATCGGAAGACCCAGTACTTC	CASSSDDNRKTQYF
-	once	TRBJ1-2	TRBV30	TGTGCCTGGAGTGTATACAGAAGTAACTATGGCTACACCTTC	CAWSVYRSNYGYTF
-	-	TRBJ1-2	TRBV28	TGTGCCAGCATGGGGCAGACCGCCTTCTATGGCTACACCTTC	CASMGQTAFYGYTF
TRBD2	-	TRBJ2-3	TRBV19	TGTGCCAGTAGTATCCTAGCGGACCCGGGCACAGATACGCAGTATTTT	CASSILADPGTDTQYF
TRBD1	-	TRBJ1-1	TRBV5-5	TGTGCCAGCAGCCCTATCGGACAGGGATGGGATGAAGCTTTCTTT	CASSPIGQGWDEAFF
-	few	TRBJ2-2	TRBV7-7	TGTGCTAGCAGCTTAGCAGCGAACACCGGGGAGCTGTTTTTT	CASSLAANTGELFF
-	-	TRBJ2-5	TRBV5-1	TGCGCCAGCAGCCTGAATGGCGGAGGGTCTGGAGAGACCCAGTACTTC	CASSLNGGGSGETQYF
TRBD2	-	TRBJ2-7	TRBV30	TGTGCCTGGACCTCTAGCGGGAGAGTGGGGGAGCAGTACTTC	CAWTSSGRVGEQYF
TRBD2	-	TRBJ2-1	TRBV7-9	TGTGCCAGCAGCCCCACGGGGGGACCTTACAATGAGCAGTTCTTC	CASSPTGGPYNEQFF
TRBD1	once	TRBJ2-5	TRBV6-5	TGTGCCAGCAGTTATTCGACAGGGCAGGGGGAGACCCAGTACTTC	CASSYSTGQGETQYF
-	few	TRBJ1-1	TRBV30	TGTGCCTGGAAAAAGGACTCTTACGACACTGAAGCTTTCTTT	CAWKKDSYDTEAFF
TRBD2	-	TRBJ2-1	TRBV11-3	TGTGCCAGCAGCCCTGGACTAGGAGCCTACAATGAGCAGTTCTTC	CASSPGLGAYNEQFF
-	once	TRBJ1-4	TRBV5-8	TGTGCCAGCAGCTTGGCCAAGGCAGGTTGGTATGAAAAACTGTTTTTT	CASSLAKAGWYEKLFF
TRBD1	-	TRBJ2-7	TRBV4-1	TGCGCCAGCAGCCGGTTGGGGACAGGGATCTACGAGCAGTACTTC	CASSRLGTGIYEQYF
-	few	TRBJ1-1	TRBV5-6	TGTGCCAGCAGCTTGTACAGGGCGGGCACTGAAGCTTTCTTT	CASSLYRAGTEAFF
TRBD2	-	TRBJ2-5	TRBV6-6	TGTGCCAGCGGGACGAGTTTGACGGGAGGTCAAGAGACCCAGTACTTC	CASGTSLTGGQETQYF
-	-	TRBJ2-3	TRBV5-1	TGCGCCAGCAGCTTGACGGCTGGGAGTGATACGCAGTATTTT	CASSLTAGSDTQYF
-	few	TRBJ2-3	TRBV20-1	TGCAGTGCTATCACAGATACGCAGTATTTT	CSAITDTQYF
-	-	TRBJ1-1	TRBV19	TGTGCCAGTAACCCCCTCCTCGGGGGTTTGGGCACTGAAGCTTTCTTT	CASNPLLGGLGTEAFF
-	-	TRBJ1-5	TRBV9	TGTGCCAGCAGCGTAGGTGAAGGGGAAAATCAGCCCCAGCATTTT	CASSVGEGENQPQHF
-	-	TRBJ2-1	TRBV27	TGTGCCAGCAGTCCCCTCAGGCACAGGGATTGGGATGAGCAGTTCTTC	CASSPLRHRDWDEQFF
-	-	TRBJ2-3	TRBV2	TGTGCCAGCAGCGGGGGCACAGATACGCAGTATTTT	CASSGGTDTQYF
-	-	TRBJ2-2	TRBV18	TGTGCCAGCTCACCGGGCAAGACGAACACCGGGGAGCTGTTTTTT	CASSPGKTNTGELFF
-	few	TRBJ2-1	TRBV2	TGTGCCAGCAGTGGTTGGGATGAGAATGAGCAGTTCTTC	CASSGWDENEQFF
TRBD2	-	TRBJ2-1	TRBV9	TGTGCCAGCAGCCAGATCGAGGGGAGGGAGGGTGAGCAGTTCTTC	CASSQIEGREGEQFF
TRBD1	-	TRBJ1-1	TRBV29-1	TGCAGCGCTTACTCCGGGACAGGGCCCACTGAAGCTTTCTTT	CSAYSGTGPTEAFF